This T cell receptor beta chain originates from a study of T-cell memory formation after mild COVID-19. About the study: The study found TCR clusters largely donor specific.

TCRdb passed the 5' RACE reads through MiXCR, listing each CDR3 protein once. There are 30,000 or so distinct CDR3 sequences in the sample; roughly 20% occur only once, and 1.5% lies in the top ten. The CDR3 loop spans 13 amino acids. Trimming cost V 6 bases and J 9 bases, with 18 bases left between them. Germline loops: CDR1 KGHSH, CDR2 LQKENI. This clonotype was detected ten times or more. Material: PBMCs or a T cell subset sorted from them (not recorded which). The chain combines TRBV18 with TRBJ2-7; D unresolved. This clonotype originated in an adult who had mild COVID-19 (a few samples of this study predate the infection). Cell type and time point are not known. The DNA for the CDR3 is TGTGCCAGCTCGCAAAGACTCGCTGCTAGGCAGTACTTC. It translates to CASSQRLAARQYF.